The 26 T cell receptor beta chains in this list originate from one sample, sequenced in a study of blood T cell repertoires in COVID-19. The data were produced by immunoSEQ multiplex PCR, yet TCRdb's version contains in-frame clones alone and is incomplete. Of a few hundred thousand clones in the sample, 87% were seen once. Sequences were obtained from PBMCs or T cells enriched from blood (not recorded which). The receptor set was obtained from a woman under 40 who had recovered from COVID-19.

The rearrangement joins TRBV24-1 to TRBJ1-3; 9 bases fit TRBD1. The CDR3 runs to 15 residues. V shed 4 bases and J 8 bases; nucleotides not matched to a gene: 8. CDR1 and CDR2 (germline): KGHDR, SFDVKD. CDR3 DNA: TGTGCCACCAGTGACCCCACAGGGGGCAGAGACACCATATATTTT. Translating gives CATSDPTGGRDTIYF.

The J gene is TRBJ2-6, the V gene TRBV9; D may be TRBD2 (5 bases). This CDR3 comprises 16 residues. V was clipped by 3 bases and J by 4 bases, with 14 bases between them. From germline, CDR1 is SGDLS and CDR2 YYNGEE. The chain's CDR3 is CASSGGGRVGANVLTF. CDR3 in DNA: TGTGCCAGCAGCGGTGGAGGACGGGTAGGGGCCAACGTCCTGACTTTC.

This chain links TRBV19 with TRBJ1-5; D is unresolved. V dropped 9 bases and J dropped 0 bases, with 9 bases sitting between them. CDR3 size: 13 residues. Germline V CDR1 and CDR2: LNHDA, SQIVND (reference sequence). The CDR3 here is CASAGGSNQPQHF. CDR3 bases: TGTGCCAGCGCCGGCGGTAGCAATCAGCCCCAGCATTTT. Looking up the rest from reference TRBV19 and TRBJ1-5 gives the full variable domain: DGGITQSPKYLFRKEGQNVTLSCEQNLNHDAMYWYRQDPGQGLRLIYYSQIVNDFQKGDIAEGYSVSREKKESFPLTVTSAQKNPTAFYLCASAGGSNQPQHFGDGTRLSIL.

Worth noting for this clone: Distinct nucleotide sequences in the sample also encode this CDR3. This chain connects TRBV5-1 to TRBJ1-1, with 7 positions matching TRBD1. This CDR3 comprises 15 residues. Germline V lookup: CDR1 SGHRS, CDR2 YFSETQ. The J segment lost 5 bases and the V segment lost 0 bases, leaving 7 bases of the junction unmatched. The chain's CDR3 is CASSLEGRGRTEAFF. In DNA form, the CDR3 reads TGCGCCAGCAGCTTGGAGGGCAGGGGGAGGACTGAAGCTTTCTTT.

This clone showed up just a few times. J is TRBJ2-7 and V is TRBV19; 10 positions agree with TRBD1. The V gene end was trimmed by 4 bases and the J gene end by 4 bases; junction bases not matched to a gene: 7. CDR3 length: 15 amino acids. The germline gives CDR1 LNHDA, CDR2 SQIVND (reference sequence). The CDR3 DNA reads as TGTGCCAGTAGTACACCGACAGGGGGCATGTACGAGCAGTACTTC. Translating it yields CASSTPTGGMYEQYF. The full variable domain, completed using reference TRBV19 and TRBJ2-7, is DGGITQSPKYLFRKEGQNVTLSCEQNLNHDAMYWYRQDPGQGLRLIYYSQIVNDFQKGDIAEGYSVSREKKESFPLTVTSAQKNPTAFYLCASSTPTGGMYEQYFGPGTRLTVT.

This chain connects TRBV5-1 to TRBJ1-1; 9 bases line up with TRBD1. The CDR3 length is 16 residues. V shed 0 bases and J 1 base; nucleotides not matched to a gene: 4. Looked up from germline, CDR1 is SGHRS and CDR2 is YFSETQ. The CDR3 protein is CASSLGGQGQNTEAFF. CDR3 sequence (DNA): TGCGCCAGCAGCTTGGGAGGACAGGGGCAGAACACTGAAGCTTTCTTT.

The chain employs TRBV28 and TRBJ1-4, with D possibly being TRBD1 (5 bases). Trimming stripped 8 bases from V and 0 bases from J, with 13 bases between. The CDR3 length is 15 residues. The germline V gene has CDR1 MDHEN and CDR2 SYDVKM. This chain's CDR3 is CASATHRTTNEKLFF. DNA for the CDR3: TGTGCCAGCGCGACGCACAGGACAACTAATGAAAAACTGTTTTTT.

The chain is built from TRBV10-1 and TRBJ2-5; D is possibly TRBD2 (7 bases). The CDR3 is made up of 17 amino acids. Trimming cost V 0 bases and J 0 bases, with 14 bases left between them. Germline V gene lookup returns CDR1 WNHNN and CDR2 SYGVQD (reference sequence). DNA for the CDR3: TGCGCCAGCAGTGAGTCGACGAGCGGGGACAACCAAGAGACCCAGTACTTC. Its translation is CASSESTSGDNQETQYF.

The chain joins TRBV3-1 (or the pseudogene TRBV3-2) to TRBJ1-2; TRBD1 agrees at 8 bases. Germline CDR1 LGHDT, CDR2 YNNKEL (reference sequence). V was clipped by 4 bases and J by 3 bases; unmatched bases: 7. The CDR3 covers 15 residues. CDR3 residues: CASSPTAGGYYGYTF. DNA of the CDR3: TGTGCCAGCAGCCCGACTGCAGGGGGCTACTATGGCTACACCTTC.

The chain carries TRBV11-2 and TRBJ2-5; 13 positions agree with TRBD2. Germline CDR1 and CDR2: SGHAT and FQNNGV. The CDR3 contains 17 residues. Trimming took 4 bases from V and 5 from J; bases not matched to a gene: 10. CDR3: CASSSGLAGAAWETQYF. In DNA, the CDR3 is TGTGCCAGCAGCTCAGGACTAGCGGGAGCAGCCTGGGAGACCCAGTACTTC. The whole variable domain, filled in from reference TRBV11-2 and TRBJ2-5, reads EAGVAQSPRYKIIEKRQSVAFWCNPISGHATLYWYQQILGQGPKLLIQFQNNGVVDDSQLPKDRFSAERLKGVDSTLKIQPAKLEDSAVYLCASSSGLAGAAWETQYFGPGTRLLVL.

With respect to this clone: The junction and the germline gene differ at one end; a read error may be behind it. The V gene is TRBV7-9, the J gene TRBJ2-6, with D tentatively TRBD1 (5 bases). The CDR3 extends over 15 amino acids. The germline V gene has CDR1 SEHNR and CDR2 FQNEAQ (reference sequence). The DNA for the CDR3 is TGTGCCAGCAGCTTAACGACAGCTGGAGCCAACGTCCTGACTTTC. Protein sequence: CASSLTTAGANVLTF. Full variable domain (outside the CDR3, taken from reference TRBV7-9 and TRBJ2-6): DTGVSQNPRHKITKRGQNVTFRCDPISEHNRLYWYRQTLGQGPEFLTYFQNEAQLEKSRLLSDRFSAERPKGSFSTLEIQRTEQGDSAMYLCASSLTTAGANVLTFGAGSRLTVL.

This clone was detected only once. The CDR3 nucleotides are TGTGCCACAGGGGGCGCGGGTCAGCCCCAGCATTTT. This translates into CATGGAGQPQHF. This rearrangement joins TRBV2 to TRBJ1-5; 8 positions match TRBD1. The V gene's germline CDR1 is SNHLY and CDR2 FYNNEI. This CDR3 is 12 amino acids long. J was trimmed by 6 bases and V by 10 bases; bases with no gene match: 5.

The chain employs TRBV7-9 and TRBJ2-1; D is unclear. CDR1 and CDR2 from the germline V gene are SEHNR and FQNEAQ (reference sequence). The CDR3 contains 13 residues. With 7 bases removed from V and 3 bases from J, the gap between germline ends came to 10 bases. The CDR3, as DNA: TGTGCCAGCACCCCTGTGCGCTACAATGAGCAGTTCTTC. This encodes CASTPVRYNEQFF.

The chain has TRBV19 and TRBJ1-2, with D unclear. The germline CDR1 and CDR2 sequences are LNHDA and SQIVND (reference sequence). V dropped 4 bases and J dropped 2 bases, with 14 bases sitting between them. The CDR3 consists of 15 residues. The CDR3 region is CASSKEDLENYGYTF. As DNA, the CDR3 is TGTGCCAGTAGTAAGGAGGATTTGGAGAACTATGGCTACACCTTC.

The V call is TRBV29-1, the J call TRBJ1-4, with 10 bases aligning to TRBD1. The ends lost 4 bases at V and 2 bases at J; junction bases unmatched: 4. There are 15 residues in the CDR3. CDR1 SQVTM and CDR2 ANQGSEA come from the germline V gene. The CDR3 spells CSVGTGGPTNEKLFF. Here the CDR3 DNA reads TGCAGCGTTGGGACAGGGGGTCCCACTAATGAAAAACTGTTTTTT.

The chain joins TRBV18 to TRBJ1-3, with no clear D. V shed 1 base and J shed 2 bases, with 15 bases lying between them. The CDR3 is made up of 17 amino acids. The germline V gene has CDR1 KGHSH and CDR2 LQKENI. Here the CDR3 DNA reads TGTGCCAGCTCACCACGCCCTGTCGCCGGAGCTGGAAACACCATATATTTT. It codes for CASSPRPVAGAGNTIYF.

The chain carries TRBV25-1 and TRBJ1-1, with a possible D match to TRBD1 (5 bases). The CDR3 contains 14 residues. Trimming pared 6 bases from V and 5 bases from J, leaving 16 bases between. Germline V gives CDR1 MGHDK, CDR2 SYGVNS. In DNA, the CDR3 is TGTGCCAGCAGAGAGTCGGCAGGGAGGACTGAAGCTTTCTTT. It encodes CASRESAGRTEAFF.

A few counts support this clone. This chain uses TRBV3-1 (or the pseudogene TRBV3-2) with TRBJ2-5; 7 nucleotides match TRBD1. Germline CDR1 LGHDT, CDR2 YNNKEL (reference sequence). With 0 bases clipped from V and 4 bases from J, the junction kept 8 bases outside the gene matches. The CDR3 loop spans 16 amino acids. DNA of the CDR3: TGTGCCAGCAGCCAAGAAGTGGGCCCAGGGGGAGAGACCCAGTACTTC. This gives the protein CASSQEVGPGGETQYF.

In this sample, this clone turned up a few times. The chain is built from TRBV6-2 or TRBV6-3 and TRBJ2-2, with D tentatively TRBD2 (6 bases). The CDR3 extends over 17 amino acids. Germline V gene lookup returns CDR1 MNHEY and CDR2 SVGEGT. The V gene lost 5 bases and the J gene lost 5 bases, with 21 bases spanning the gap. The CDR3 protein is CASSTPGVGVITGELFF. In DNA form, the CDR3 reads TGTGCCAGCAGTACCCCGGGGGTAGGAGTAATAACCGGGGAGCTGTTTTTT.

The genes are TRBV3-1 (or the pseudogene TRBV3-2) and TRBJ2-3; 9 bases map to TRBD1. CDR3 size: 16 residues. The J segment lost 3 bases and the V segment lost 4 bases, leaving 8 bases of the junction unmatched. Germline loops: CDR1 LGHDT, CDR2 YNNKEL (reference sequence). The CDR3 sequence: CASSLSDRGVTDTQYF. In nucleotides, the CDR3 is TGTGCCAGCAGCCTTTCGGACAGGGGAGTTACAGATACGCAGTATTTT.

V is TRBV10-3 and J is TRBJ2-1, with a weak D call TRBD1 (6 bases). Trimming removed 4 bases at V and 6 bases at J, with 16 bases between. The CDR3 sequence is 15 residues long. The germline V gene has CDR1 ENHRY and CDR2 SYGVKD. CDR3: CAISVGRGEANEQFF. CDR3 DNA sequence: TGTGCCATCAGTGTGGGCAGGGGTGAGGCCAATGAGCAGTTCTTC.

The gene calls are TRBV9 and TRBJ1-3; TRBD1 is a possible D gene (5 bases). The V gene lost 4 bases and the J gene lost 0 bases, with 14 bases spanning the gap. The CDR3 is 16 amino acids. Germline V lookup: CDR1 SGDLS, CDR2 YYNGEE. CDR3 residues: CASSPGGNPSGNTIYF. CDR3 bases: TGTGCCAGCAGCCCGGGGGGAAACCCCTCTGGAAACACCATATATTTT. The full variable domain, completed using reference TRBV9 and TRBJ1-3, is DSGVTQTPKHLITATGQRVTLRCSPRSGDLSVYWYQQSLDQGLQFLIQYYNGEERAKGNILERFSAQQFPDLHSELNLSSLELGDSALYFCASSPGGNPSGNTIYFGEGSWLTVV.

This chain uses TRBV19 with TRBJ2-1; 8 nucleotides line up with TRBD2. The CDR3 length is 15 residues. J was trimmed by 0 bases and V by 3 bases; bases with no gene match: 1. Germline CDR1 is LNHDA and CDR2 is SQIVND (reference sequence). The CDR3 is CASSMAGGSYNEQFF. The CDR3 nucleotides read TGTGCCAGTAGTATGGCGGGGGGCTCCTACAATGAGCAGTTCTTC.

This chain joins TRBV2 and TRBJ2-3; TRBD2 matches at 9 bases. Germline-derived CDR1 and CDR2 are SNHLY and FYNNEI. The CDR3 is 16 residues long. The V segment lost 7 bases and the J segment 2 bases; nucleotides outside the gene matches: 10. DNA of the CDR3: TGTGCCAGCAAAGGGCTAGCGGGGACATACACAGATACGCAGTATTTT. It encodes CASKGLAGTYTDTQYF. The full variable domain, its missing parts supplied by reference TRBV2 and TRBJ2-3, is EPEVTQTPSHQVTQMGQEVILRCVPISNHLYFYWYRQILGQKVEFLVSFYNNEISEKSEIFDDQFSVERPDGSNFTLKIRSTKLEDSAMYFCASKGLAGTYTDTQYFGPGTRLTVL.

This chain uses TRBV3-1 (or the pseudogene TRBV3-2) with TRBJ2-5, with 8 bases matching TRBD2. V lost 0 bases and J lost 4; bases outside the gene matches: 7. Germline CDR1 LGHDT, CDR2 YNNKEL (reference sequence). The CDR3 runs to 16 residues. CDR3 sequence: CASSQEGSGVLETQYF. DNA of the CDR3: TGTGCCAGCAGCCAAGAGGGTAGCGGGGTCCTAGAGACCCAGTACTTC.

J is TRBJ1-6 and V is TRBV7-9; D ambiguous. Germline assignment: CDR1 SEHNR and CDR2 FQNEAQ (reference sequence). This CDR3 contains 14 residues. The V gene lost 7 bases and the J gene lost 7 bases, with 14 bases spanning the gap. The CDR3 sequence: CASTLAGWNSPLHF. In nucleotides, the CDR3 is TGTGCCAGCACGCTCGCGGGTTGGAATTCACCCCTCCACTTT. Full variable domain (remainder filled in from reference TRBV7-9 and TRBJ1-6): DTGVSQNPRHKITKRGQNVTFRCDPISEHNRLYWYRQTLGQGPEFLTYFQNEAQLEKSRLLSDRFSAERPKGSFSTLEIQRTEQGDSAMYLCASTLAGWNSPLHFGNGTRLTVT.